This TCR beta chain was documented in a study of molecular identifiers for immune sequencing clone quantification. Study-wide findings and caveats: Molecules of identical TCR sharing a barcode could underestimate highly expanded clone sizes.

Naive CD8 T cells were sorted, and the gate applied was CD8+CD4-CCR7+CD45RA+. This clonotype appeared many times. The antigen is undetermined. Per germline, CDR1 MNHEY and CDR2 SVGEGT. This CDR3 region has 15 residues. With V trimmed by 6 bases and J by 0 bases, 5 bases remained unmatched. Previously described methods and listed TCR primers were employed for the bulk TCR libraries. Using its own MiXCR run on the PCR reads, TCRdb lists one record per CDR3 protein. The table shows 60,000 to 65,000 distinct CDR3 sequences, with around 20% occurring only once. The sample taken for sequencing was naive CD8+ T cells from blood, with Jurkat cell RNA spiked in. Subset reported: FACS-sorted CD8+CD4-CCR7+CD45RA+ naive T cells. The rearrangement uses TRBV6-2 or TRBV6-3 and TRBJ1-5, with 7 bases lining up with TRBD1. The receptor's source is a human donor in good health. Some libraries in this study had Jurkat cell RNA spiked in. This CDR3 is CASSTQGNSNQPQHF. CDR3 in DNA: TGTGCCAGCAGCACACAGGGGAATAGCAATCAGCCCCAGCATTTT.